This TCR beta chain was identified during a study of blood T cell repertoires in COVID-19 (dated by TCRdb to about 2020). In the study overall: Samples from collaborators originated in the United States, Italy and Spain and spanned both the acute and convalescent phases of COVID-19. Where available, HLA class I and class II types were taken from metadata supplied by the sample provider and were not determined by assay-based typing. The prospective study material was composed of cDNA or gDNA derived from T cells, B-cell-depleted T cells, or PBMCs. The samples were drawn from two sources: the first 160 participants of the ongoing ImmuneRACE study, and fewer than 1,500 subjects contributed by 6 global collaborators. Nearly every sample came with metadata listing a de-identified subject ID, COVID-19 status, age in years and sex. A freely available public database, intended as a resource for researchers studying the immune response to SARS-CoV-2, is where the repertoires were released. Subjects who had been exposed to COVID-19, were actively infected with it, or had recovered from it provided the deeply sampled blood TCRbeta repertoires that made up the dataset.

The CDR3 covers 15 residues, taking in both the cysteine and the phenylalanine. The kept DNA is CDR3 alone, 45 bases in frame from the first base. The germline V gene supplies CDR1 SGHRS and CDR2 YFSETQ. Unmatched junction bases come to 10, with V trimmed by 4 bases and J by 7 bases. Points on this clone: The target of this receptor is not known. One base away there is no much larger clone; base qualities are not given.

Each collaborating institution followed its own protocols to collect whole blood in K2EDTA tubes. For TCRbeta analysis, collaborators shipped samples in one of three forms: frozen whole blood, isolated PBMCs, or DNA extracted from either of those sample types. Study-level results and caveats: The amount of clinical and demographic metadata varied by source and participant and was provided uncurated.

TCRbeta CDR3 regions were amplified from genomic DNA using the immunoSEQ Assay, a bias-controlled multiplex PCR. The paper's processing steps were these. The number of nucleated cells in each sample was estimated from the amplification of reference gene primers within the assay. To quantify the absolute abundance of each unique TCRbeta CDR3 rearrangement, sequence reads were collapsed and filtered. For each sample, productive Simpson clonality was calculated as the square root of Simpson's diversity index over productive rearrangements. Not all clones reach the TCRdb copy of this immuneACCESS table, which keeps in-frame sequences only. Checked studies attribute under half of the gap to unresolved V genes and leave the rest unexplained. The DNA was the basis for D and trimming; V, J and clone size are from that table. The sample records fewer than 120,000 clones, 76% of which are singletons. About 3.7% of the sample is held by the ten biggest clonotypes.

The sequencing input was peripheral blood. The chain employs TRBV5-1 and TRBJ1-4, and TRBD1 aligns with 7 junction nucleotides. The clonotype was recovered from a woman of 80 years or more with acute or convalescent COVID-19. The CDR3 protein is CASSGTGTVSEKLFF. The DNA sequence follows: TGCGCCAGCAGCGGTACCGGGACAGTTAGTGAAAAACTGTTTTTT.